The 25 T cell receptor beta chains listed next were all sequenced from one sample in a study of identifying expanded T cells in peripheral blood. Here immunoSEQ multiplex PCR was the method, and the copy in TCRdb shows in-frame clones only, minus some. This table holds over 85,000 clones, about 91% found once. Sequenced input: blood. Receptors originate from a person aged 18 to 69 in good health.

The chain carries TRBV19 and TRBJ2-1, with 11 nucleotides matching TRBD2. With 6 bases clipped from V and 6 bases from J, the junction kept 7 bases outside the gene matches. Germline-derived CDR1 and CDR2 are LNHDA and SQIVND (reference sequence). The CDR3 runs 15 residues. The CDR3 coding sequence is TGTGCCAGTAGCCCTACTAGCGGGAGCATCAATGAGCAGTTCTTC. Its protein product is CASSPTSGSINEQFF.

The V call is TRBV4-2, the J call TRBJ2-2; no clear D. Germline CDR1 and CDR2: LGHNA and YNFKEQ. Trimming stripped 1 base from V and 6 bases from J, with 18 bases between. The CDR3 loop spans 17 amino acids. The CDR3 sequence: CASSQGTAPARPGELFF. The CDR3 DNA follows: TGTGCCAGCAGCCAAGGTACGGCCCCGGCTAGACCCGGGGAGCTGTTTTTT.

The rearrangement joins TRBV27 to TRBJ1-2, with 7 bases fitting TRBD1. Germline lookup yields CDR1 MNHEY and CDR2 SMNVEV (reference sequence). The CDR3 consists of 17 residues. Trimming removed 5 bases from V and 0 bases from J; junction bases left unmatched: 12. DNA for the CDR3: TGTGCCAGCAGTCCCCGACAGGGTCCTCGCTCTAACTATGGCTACACCTTC. This codes for CASSPRQGPRSNYGYTF.

V is TRBV23-1 and J is TRBJ1-5, with unresolved D. TRBV23-1 is marked as an open reading frame, function uncertain. This CDR3 is built from 19 residues. The V end was cut by 5 bases, the J end by 0 bases, with 23 bases between. The CDR3 loop reads CASSSFPNGLKYSNQPQHF. The CDR3 coding sequence is TGCGCCAGCAGTTCATTCCCGAACGGATTAAAGTATAGCAATCAGCCCCAGCATTTT.

V usage is TRBV7-2 and J usage is TRBJ1-5, with D possibly being TRBD1 (6 bases). Germline CDR1 and CDR2: SGHTA and FQGNSA. Between the trimmed V and J ends, which lost 4 bases and 7 bases, there was a span of 11 bases. There are 13 residues in the CDR3. CDR3 sequence: CASSSKGEQPQHF. The CDR3 nucleotides are TGTGCCAGCAGCTCCAAGGGGGAACAGCCCCAGCATTTT.

This chain links TRBV11-2 with TRBJ2-7; D gene ambiguous. The CDR3 contains 12 residues. Germline V gene lookup returns CDR1 SGHAT and CDR2 FQNNGV. V gave up 5 bases and J gave up 9 bases, with 14 bases separating them. The CDR3 DNA sequence: TGTGCCAGCAGCCCCCCCCGGGCCCTGCAGTACTTC. It encodes CASSPPRALQYF.

The CDR3 coding sequence is TGCGCCAGCAGCTTGGATGGGAAGGGCTACACCTTC. Amino acids: CASSLDGKGYTF. The chain uses TRBV5-1 and TRBJ1-2; D remains ambiguous. CDR1 and CDR2 (germline): SGHRS, YFSETQ. Trimming took off 0 bases at V and 8 bases at J, with 8 bases between the two ends. This CDR3 contains 12 residues.

The V gene is TRBV28, the J gene TRBJ1-2; D is undetermined. Between the trimmed V and J ends, which lost 7 bases and 4 bases, there was a span of 10 bases. The CDR3 spans 12 residues. CDR1 and CDR2 from the germline V gene are MDHEN and SYDVKM. The CDR3 nucleotides are TGTGCCAGCACTCTTACGCCCTATGGCTACACCTTC. Translating gives CASTLTPYGYTF.

V is TRBV21-1 and J is TRBJ2-7. TRBV21-1 is recorded as a pseudogene. This CDR3 contains 14 residues. CDR3 DNA: TGTGCCAGCAGCAACCCAAGGGCCTCATACGAGCAGTACTTC. Translation gives CASSNPRASYEQYF.

The CDR3 here is CASSPRLKGAHNEQFF. CDR3 nucleotides: TGCGCCAGCAGCCCGAGATTGAAAGGGGCCCACAATGAGCAGTTCTTC. The rearrangement links TRBV4-1 to TRBJ2-1; possible D gene TRBD1, 5 bases. The CDR3 has 16 amino acids. Germline assignment: CDR1 MGHRA and CDR2 YSYEKL. Trimming removed 4 bases from V and 5 bases from J, with 18 bases in between.

This clone was detected once. CDR3 residues: CASSLEAGSGNTIYF. Written as DNA, the CDR3 is TGCGCCAGCAGCTTGGAGGCAGGGAGTGGAAACACCATATATTTT. The gene calls are TRBV5-1 and TRBJ1-3; maybe TRBD1 (5 bases). The CDR3 length is 15 residues. Germline loops: CDR1 SGHRS, CDR2 YFSETQ. The germline V and J ends were trimmed by 0 bases and 3 bases, with 10 bases remaining between them.

This clone was counted a single time. The chain uses TRBV18 and TRBJ2-3; TRBD2 agrees at 7 bases. Germline CDR1 and CDR2: KGHSH and LQKENI. Trimming cost V 2 bases and J 2 bases; bases outside gene matches: 7. The CDR3 spans 16 residues. The CDR3, as DNA: TGTGCCAGCTCACCAAGGGAGGGTCGGAACACAGATACGCAGTATTTT. Protein: CASSPREGRNTDTQYF.

The chain combines TRBV18 with TRBJ2-2, with D hard to call. CDR3 length equals 17 residues. Deletions cut 0 bases from V and 6 bases from J, with 17 bases between. Germline CDR1 is KGHSH and CDR2 is LQKENI. The CDR3 region is CASSPPGLAPTSGELFF. CDR3 coding DNA: TGTGCCAGCTCACCACCGGGGTTAGCCCCCACTTCCGGGGAGCTGTTTTTT.

The chain links TRBV5-1 to TRBJ2-7; TRBD2 aligns across 8 bases. V trimming: 4 bases; J trimming: 4 bases; junction bases outside the gene matches: 13. The CDR3 extends over 16 amino acids. Germline values: CDR1 SGHRS, CDR2 YFSETQ. The CDR3 loop reads CASSLGRGRTQYEQYF. The DNA of the CDR3 is TGCGCCAGCAGCCTGGGGCGCGGGAGGACCCAATACGAGCAGTACTTC.

The chain recombines TRBV23-1 with TRBJ1-4; TRBD1 matches at 10 bases. TRBV23-1 is assigned to the ORF class and has an uncertain function. V lost 0 bases to trimming and J lost 7 bases; unmatched junction nucleotides: 17. This CDR3 has 20 residues. The CDR3: CASSQSEKGQGPHGGEKLFF. CDR3 bases: TGCGCCAGCAGTCAATCGGAAAAGGGACAGGGGCCGCACGGAGGTGAAAAACTGTTTTTT.

V usage is TRBV18 and J usage is TRBJ2-7; tentatively, D is TRBD1 (6 bases). This CDR3 region has 13 residues. The V gene lost 3 bases and the J gene lost 3 bases, with 9 bases spanning the gap. From germline, CDR1 is KGHSH and CDR2 LQKENI. The CDR3 protein is CASSPAQGYEQYF. In DNA, the CDR3 is TGTGCCAGCTCACCGGCACAGGGCTACGAGCAGTACTTC.

The chain employs TRBV11-3 and TRBJ2-1; D unclear. The CDR3 runs to 14 residues. The V end was cut by 1 base, the J end by 1 base, with 5 bases between. Looked up from germline, CDR1 is SGHNT and CDR2 is YENEEA. The CDR3 coding sequence is TGTGCCAGCAGCTTAGTTGGGTCCTACAATGAGCAGTTCTTC. Translating it yields CASSLVGSYNEQFF.

The sample holds a few counts of this clone. The rearrangement uses TRBV7-8 and TRBJ2-7; 12 bases match TRBD2. The J segment lost 3 bases and the V segment lost 4 bases, leaving 4 bases of the junction unmatched. Germline-derived CDR1 and CDR2 are SGHVS and FQNEAQ. This CDR3 contains 15 residues. CDR3 loop: CASSSGLAGVYEQYF. CDR3 DNA sequence: TGTGCCAGCAGCTCGGGACTAGCGGGCGTCTACGAGCAGTACTTC.

The chain combines TRBV9 with TRBJ2-1; a possible D gene is TRBD1 (7 bases). Germline-derived CDR1 and CDR2 are SGDLS and YYNGEE. This CDR3 has 16 amino acids. Deletions cut 4 bases from V and 9 bases from J, with 23 bases between. The CDR3 nucleotides read TGTGCCAGCAGCCCAACTCTTGCGGGGCAGGGGGGTGAGCAGTTCTTC. Its protein is CASSPTLAGQGGEQFF.

The V and J genes are TRBV5-6 and TRBJ1-5; D call uncertain. Germline-derived CDR1 and CDR2 are SGHDT and YYEEEE. This CDR3 has 14 residues. The V gene lost 2 bases and the J gene lost 2 bases, with 8 bases spanning the gap. The chain's CDR3 is CASSFNTGNQPQHF. The CDR3 bases are TGTGCCAGCAGCTTTAACACTGGCAATCAGCCCCAGCATTTT.

This clone has only a few counts. This chain connects TRBV11-3 to TRBJ2-7, with D uncertain. CDR1 and CDR2 (germline): SGHNT, YENEEA. CDR3 length equals 16 residues. V gave up 5 bases and J gave up 2 bases, with 19 bases separating them. CDR3 sequence: CASSAGPTKKTYEQYF. The CDR3 DNA sequence: TGTGCCAGCAGCGCAGGACCGACAAAGAAAACCTACGAGCAGTACTTC.

The rearrangement joins TRBV9 to TRBJ2-7; 13 positions match TRBD2. Trimming at V came to 4 bases and at J to 4 bases, leaving 5 bases not matched to a gene. The CDR3 is 15 amino acids. Per the germline V gene, CDR1 is SGDLS and CDR2 is YYNGEE. The CDR3 loop is CASSPRTSGSYEQYF. The DNA for the CDR3 is TGTGCCAGCAGCCCGCGGACTAGCGGGAGTTACGAGCAGTACTTC.

This clone was observed once. V gene TRBV7-2 combines with J gene TRBJ2-7; TRBD1 matches 10 bases. The CDR3 sequence is 16 residues long. Trimming took 3 bases from V and 0 from J; bases not matched to a gene: 5. Germline V gives CDR1 SGHTA, CDR2 FQGNSA. The CDR3 DNA reads as TGTGCCAGCAGCTTCCGGGGACAGGGGAGCTCCTACGAGCAGTACTTC. It codes for CASSFRGQGSSYEQYF.

The chain has TRBV7-3 and TRBJ1-5; D is unresolved. Germline V CDR1 and CDR2: SGHTA, FQGTGA. This CDR3 is built from 15 residues. Trimming took off 2 bases at V and 0 bases at J, with 8 bases between the two ends. The CDR3 here is CASSLSEISNQPQHF. The CDR3 bases are TGTGCCAGCAGCTTATCAGAAATTAGCAATCAGCCCCAGCATTTT. The variable domain in full, with the rest retrieved from reference TRBV7-3 and TRBJ1-5, is GAGVSQTPSNKVTEKGKYVELRCDPISGHTALYWYRQSLGQGPEFLIYFQGTGAADDSGLPNDRFFAVRPEGSVSTLKIQRTERGDSAVYLCASSLSEISNQPQHFGDGTRLSIL.

V usage is TRBV7-9 and J usage is TRBJ2-7; TRBD2 matches 10 bases. The germline V gene encodes CDR1 SEHNR and CDR2 FQNEAQ (reference sequence). With V trimmed by 5 bases and J by 0 bases, 10 bases remained unmatched. There are 17 residues in the CDR3. The CDR3 DNA follows: TGTGCCAGCAGCAACTACAGACTAGCGGGTGCCTCCTACGAGCAGTACTTC. It is translated as CASSNYRLAGASYEQYF.